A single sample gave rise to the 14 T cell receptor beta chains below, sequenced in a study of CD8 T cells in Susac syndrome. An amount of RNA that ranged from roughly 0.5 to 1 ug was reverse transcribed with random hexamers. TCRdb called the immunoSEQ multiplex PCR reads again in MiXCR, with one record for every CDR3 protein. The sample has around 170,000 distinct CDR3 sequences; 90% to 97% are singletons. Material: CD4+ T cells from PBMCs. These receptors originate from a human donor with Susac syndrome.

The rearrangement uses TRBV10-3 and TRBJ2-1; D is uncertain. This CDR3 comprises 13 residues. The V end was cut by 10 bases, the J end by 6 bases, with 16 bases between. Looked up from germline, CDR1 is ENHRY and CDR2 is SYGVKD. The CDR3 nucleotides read TGTGCCAGCATGACGGACCCTTTCAATGAGCAGTTCTTC. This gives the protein CASMTDPFNEQFF.

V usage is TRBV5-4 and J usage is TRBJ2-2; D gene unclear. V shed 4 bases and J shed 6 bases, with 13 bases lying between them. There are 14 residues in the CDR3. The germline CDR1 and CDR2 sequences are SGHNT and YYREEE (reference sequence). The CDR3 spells CASSIPGRAGELFF. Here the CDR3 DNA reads TGTGCCAGCAGCATTCCTGGTAGGGCCGGGGAGCTGTTTTTT.

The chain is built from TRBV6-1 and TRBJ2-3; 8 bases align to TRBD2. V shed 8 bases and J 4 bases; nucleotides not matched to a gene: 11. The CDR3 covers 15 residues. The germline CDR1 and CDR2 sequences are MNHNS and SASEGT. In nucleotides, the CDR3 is TGTGCCAGCTCCGATACTAGCGGTTACTCAGATACGCAGTATTTT. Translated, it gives CASSDTSGYSDTQYF.

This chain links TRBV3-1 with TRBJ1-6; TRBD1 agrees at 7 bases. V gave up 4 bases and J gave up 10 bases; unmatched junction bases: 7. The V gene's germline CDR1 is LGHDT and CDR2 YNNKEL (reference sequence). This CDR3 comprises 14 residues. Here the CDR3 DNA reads TGTGCCAGCAGCCCCCGACAGGGTGACTCACCCCTCCACTTT. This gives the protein CASSPRQGDSPLHF.

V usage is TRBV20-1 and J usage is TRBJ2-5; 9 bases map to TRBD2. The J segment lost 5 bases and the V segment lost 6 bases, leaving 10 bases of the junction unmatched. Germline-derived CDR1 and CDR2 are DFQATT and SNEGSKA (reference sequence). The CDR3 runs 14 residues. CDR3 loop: CSAILGGGAETQYF. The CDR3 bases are TGCAGTGCCATACTAGGCGGGGGGGCGGAGACCCAGTACTTC.

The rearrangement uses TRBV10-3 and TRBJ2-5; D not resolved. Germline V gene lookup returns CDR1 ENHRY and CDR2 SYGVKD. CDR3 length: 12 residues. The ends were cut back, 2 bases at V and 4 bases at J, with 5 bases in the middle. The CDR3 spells CAISEPTETQYF. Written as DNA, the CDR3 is TGTGCCATCAGTGAGCCCACAGAGACCCAGTACTTC.

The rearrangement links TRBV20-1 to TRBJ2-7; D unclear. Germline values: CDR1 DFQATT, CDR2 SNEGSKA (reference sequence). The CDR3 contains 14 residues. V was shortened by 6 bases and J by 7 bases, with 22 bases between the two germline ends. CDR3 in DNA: TGCAGTGCCACACTGCAGGTAGGGTTGAGGGAGCAGTACTTC. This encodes CSATLQVGLREQYF.

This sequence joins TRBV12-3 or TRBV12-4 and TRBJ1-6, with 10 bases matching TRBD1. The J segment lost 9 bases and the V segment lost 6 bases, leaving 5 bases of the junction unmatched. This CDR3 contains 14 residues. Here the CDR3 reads CASRTRTGGSPLHF. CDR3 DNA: TGTGCCAGCAGGACCCGGACAGGGGGTTCACCCCTCCACTTT.

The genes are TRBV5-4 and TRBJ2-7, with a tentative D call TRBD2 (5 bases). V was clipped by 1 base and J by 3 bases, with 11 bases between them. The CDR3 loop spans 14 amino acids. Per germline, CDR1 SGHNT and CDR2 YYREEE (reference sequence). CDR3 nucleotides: TGTGCCAGCAGCTTGTCGGGGATTAACTACGAGCAGTACTTC. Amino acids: CASSLSGINYEQYF.

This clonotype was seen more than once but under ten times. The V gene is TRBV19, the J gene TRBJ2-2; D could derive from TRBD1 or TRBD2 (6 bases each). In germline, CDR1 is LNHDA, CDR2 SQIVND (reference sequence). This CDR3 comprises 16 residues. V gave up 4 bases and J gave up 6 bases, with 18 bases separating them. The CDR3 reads CASSTLGGGGAGELFF. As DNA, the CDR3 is TGTGCCAGTAGTACCTTGGGGGGCGGTGGGGCCGGGGAGCTGTTTTTT.

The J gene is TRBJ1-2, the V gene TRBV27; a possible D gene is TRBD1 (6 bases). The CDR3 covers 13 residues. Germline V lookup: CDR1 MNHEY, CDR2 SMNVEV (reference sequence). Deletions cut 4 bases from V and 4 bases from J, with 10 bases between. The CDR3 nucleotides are TGTGCCAGCAGTTCTGACAGGCTCTATGGCTACACCTTC. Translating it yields CASSSDRLYGYTF.

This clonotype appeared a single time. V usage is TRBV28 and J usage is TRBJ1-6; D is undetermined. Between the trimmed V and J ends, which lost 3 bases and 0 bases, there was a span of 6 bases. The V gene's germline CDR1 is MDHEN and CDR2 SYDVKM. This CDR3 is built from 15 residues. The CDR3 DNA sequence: TGTGCCAGCAGTTTTCAGAGCTCCTATAATTCACCCCTCCACTTT. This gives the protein CASSFQSSYNSPLHF. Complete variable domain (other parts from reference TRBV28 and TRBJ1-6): DVKVTQSSRYLVKRTGEKVFLECVQDMDHENMFWYRQDPGLGLRLIYFSYDVKMKEKGDIPEGYSVSREKKERFSLILESASTNQTSMYLCASSFQSSYNSPLHFGNGTRLTVT.

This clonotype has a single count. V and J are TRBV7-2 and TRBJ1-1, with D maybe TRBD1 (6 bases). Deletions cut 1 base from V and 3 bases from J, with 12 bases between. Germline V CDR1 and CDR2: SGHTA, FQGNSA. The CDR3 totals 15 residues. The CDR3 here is CASSLVGGGYTEAFF. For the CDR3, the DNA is TGTGCCAGCAGCTTAGTAGGGGGGGGGTACACTGAAGCTTTCTTT.

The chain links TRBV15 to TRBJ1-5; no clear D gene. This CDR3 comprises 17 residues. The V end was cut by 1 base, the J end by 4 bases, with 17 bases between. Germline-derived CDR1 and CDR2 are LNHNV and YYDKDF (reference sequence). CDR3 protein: CATSRGGIPVGNQPQHF. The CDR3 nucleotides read TGTGCCACCAGCAGAGGGGGAATCCCCGTTGGAAATCAGCCCCAGCATTTT.